The next 8 T cell receptor beta chains were all read from a single sample in a study of cytomegalovirus exposure and HLA in healthy donors. Researchers ran the PCR with 60 Vbeta and 13 Jbeta primers. Profiled with immunoSEQ multiplex PCR; TCRdb holds only in-frame clones, not every one. Among 45,000 to 65,000 clones, approximately 75% were seen once, and the ten largest hold about 3.6%. The sequencing sample was made of PBMCs. The receptors were sampled from a woman aged 40-49 years in good health and CMV-seropositive.

V gene TRBV30 combines with J gene TRBJ1-6; 7 nucleotides agree with TRBD1. This CDR3 spans 16 amino acids. With 3 bases clipped from V and 2 bases from J, the junction kept 7 bases outside the gene matches. Germline CDR1 and CDR2: GTSNPN and SVGIG (reference sequence). CDR3 sequence reads: CAWRSRGAAYNSPLHF. CDR3 DNA: TGTGCCTGGAGGAGCAGGGGGGCCGCCTATAATTCACCCCTCCACTTT.

The J gene is TRBJ1-2, the V gene TRBV4-1, with D perhaps matching TRBD1 (6 bases). V lost 3 bases and J lost 3, with 17 bases in between. The CDR3 has 16 residues. The germline CDR1 and CDR2 sequences are MGHRA and YSYEKL. CDR3 loop: CASSQGHRERDYGYTF. In DNA form, the CDR3 reads TGCGCCAGCAGCCAGGGACACAGGGAGAGGGACTATGGCTACACCTTC.

The chain is built from TRBV18 and TRBJ1-3; 9 bases align to TRBD1. The V gene end was trimmed by 5 bases and the J gene end by 0 bases; junction bases not matched to a gene: 11. Germline CDR1 KGHSH, CDR2 LQKENI. The CDR3 covers 18 residues. The CDR3 loop is CASSSLRDRVSSGNTIYF. The DNA for the CDR3 is TGTGCCAGCTCATCACTCCGGGACAGGGTCTCCTCTGGAAACACCATATATTTT.

This chain connects TRBV9 to TRBJ1-5, with D hard to call. Trimming pared 4 bases from V and 5 bases from J, leaving 13 bases between. Germline CDR1 is SGDLS and CDR2 is YYNGEE. The CDR3 has 14 residues. The CDR3, as DNA: TGTGCCAGCAGCCCTCAGGACGGGGATCAGCCCCAGCATTTT. Its translation: CASSPQDGDQPQHF. The full variable domain, in which reference TRBV9 and TRBJ1-5 provide the parts outside the CDR3, is DSGVTQTPKHLITATGQRVTLRCSPRSGDLSVYWYQQSLDQGLQFLIQYYNGEERAKGNILERFSAQQFPDLHSELNLSSLELGDSALYFCASSPQDGDQPQHFGDGTRLSIL.

The V call is TRBV19, the J call TRBJ2-4; TRBD1 matches at 9 bases. V lost 6 bases and J lost 0; bases outside the gene matches: 9. Per the germline V gene, CDR1 is LNHDA and CDR2 is SQIVND (reference sequence). This CDR3 has 17 amino acids. As DNA, the CDR3 is TGTGCCAGTAGGCAACGGACAGGGGAACTAGCCAAAAACATTCAGTACTTC. Its protein is CASRQRTGELAKNIQYF.

The rearrangement links TRBV29-1 to TRBJ1-2, with unresolved D. In germline, CDR1 is SQVTM, CDR2 ANQGSEA. The V gene lost 7 bases and the J gene lost 10 bases, with 16 bases spanning the gap. The CDR3 has 11 amino acids. CDR3: CSAVANGFYTF. In DNA form, the CDR3 reads TGCAGCGCCGTCGCCAACGGGTTCTACACCTTC.

The genes are TRBV7-8 and TRBJ1-4; maybe TRBD1 (6 bases). V was clipped by 5 bases and J by 0 bases, with 16 bases between them. The CDR3 covers 17 residues. Germline V lookup: CDR1 SGHVS, CDR2 FQNEAQ. The CDR3 region is CASSPGTSVATNEKLFF. CDR3 DNA: TGTGCCAGCAGCCCCGGGACATCCGTTGCAACTAATGAAAAACTGTTTTTT.

The CDR3 loop reads CASSTTGGWQETQYF. The CDR3 DNA sequence: TGTGCCAGTAGTACGACGGGGGGATGGCAAGAGACCCAGTACTTC. The rearrangement links TRBV19 to TRBJ2-5, with 7 bases aligning to TRBD2. CDR1 is LNHDA and CDR2 is SQIVND in the germline V gene (reference sequence). With 4 bases clipped from V and 2 bases from J, the junction kept 7 bases outside the gene matches. This CDR3 is 15 amino acids long.